Reported below is one T cell receptor (beta chain). The data were taken from a study of blood T cell repertoires in COVID-19. The table came from immunoSEQ multiplex PCR; TCRdb's copy has only in-frame clones and leaves some out. The sample carries 350,000 to 500,000 clones, 88% recorded once. Sequenced: PBMCs or T cells enriched from blood (not recorded which). The TCR was taken from a woman aged 18-30 years who had been exposed to COVID-19.

CDR3 amino acids: CASRQTDPNTEAFF. The CDR3 bases are TGTGCCAGCAGGCAGACAGACCCGAACACTGAAGCTTTCTTT. V and J are TRBV6-5 and TRBJ1-1, with D possibly being TRBD1 (5 bases). This CDR3 has 14 residues. Germline V lookup: CDR1 MNHEY, CDR2 SVGAGI. Trimming cost V 6 bases and J 1 base, with 12 bases left between them.